This T cell receptor beta chain came from a study of CD8 T cells in Susac syndrome. The CDR3 is 16 amino acids. V dropped 1 base and J dropped 4; count of bases not matched to a gene: 8. Reverse transcription of roughly 0.5 to 1 ug RNA was performed with random hexamers. Across 54 Vbeta and 13 Jbeta, immunoSEQ multiplex PCR amplified TCR beta CDR3. Each CDR3 protein is one row after TCRdb ran MiXCR on the immunoSEQ multiplex PCR reads. This table has around 120,000 distinct CDR3 sequences, about 95% appearing once. The chain carries TRBV12-3 or TRBV12-4 and TRBJ2-3; 7 nucleotides line up with TRBD2. The specimen sequenced was CD4+ T cells from PBMCs. This sequence was found in a human donor with multiple sclerosis. The CDR3: CASSLVAGTTPDTQYF. The CDR3 DNA reads TGTGCCAGCAGTTTAGTGGCGGGGACTACTCCAGATACGCAGTATTTT.